The clone carrying this T cell receptor beta chain showed up just a few times. Its cognate antigen is unknown. CDR1 SEHNR and CDR2 FQNEAQ come from the germline V gene (reference sequence). Trimming shortened V by 7 bases and J by 0 bases, and 15 bases separated the two germline ends. There are 15 residues in the CDR3. Thyroid ultrasound and orbital computed tomography, with clinical symptoms and serum thyroxine and TRAb, informed diagnoses. The data belong to a study of T cells in Graves' hyperthyroidism and ophthalmopathy. On the study more broadly: Peripheral blood samples were taken at initial diagnosis, prior to any treatment.

TCR beta CDR3 region amplification was performed from RNA transcripts. Carried out on the TCR CDR3, a first-round RT-PCR used the HTBI primer set. TCRdb ran MiXCR on the multiplex PCR reads and lists one entry per CDR3 protein. The table lists roughly 840,000 distinct CDR3 sequences, about 38% of them singletons, with roughly 8.3% in the top ten. Study-wide points: Ophthalmopathy, which appeared later, was predicted by the model a median approximately six months before onset. Blood held most thyroid clonotypes expanded above 0.001 frequency.

The chain uses TRBV7-9 and TRBJ2-5; perhaps D is TRBD1 or TRBD2 (5 bases each). The clonotype comes from a man between 18 and 35 years old with Graves' hyperthyroidism. Material: blood. CDR3 bases: TGTGCCAGCACCCAAGACAGAGGGCACCAAGAGACCCAGTACTTC. Residues: CASTQDRGHQETQYF.